A selection of T cell receptor beta chains follows, all from one sample in a study of metastatic and nonmetastatic thyroid tumors. TCRdb ran MiXCR on the PCR reads. The sample shows 20,000 to 25,000 clones, 36% of them seen only once. Sample: blood. Source of these receptors: a male donor with papillary thyroid cancer or a benign thyroid nodule (not recorded which). Some clones in this sample may be carry-over from other donors' samples. Each CDR3 is given with its conserved first and last residue. Fields, in order: D gene, J gene, clone size, V gene, CDR3 DNA, CDR3 protein. The D gene is left open where the match is weak. Clone size is given for some rows only: seen once, a few or many times, or a class if the clone is expanded.

>-|TRBJ2-7|-|TRBV5-1
TGCGCCAGCAGCTTGGCCCTGGGAACCTACGAGCAGTACTTC
CASSLALGTYEQYF
>-|TRBJ2-7|medium-sized|TRBV4-1
TGCGCCAGCAGCCAAGATCTAGGACCGGTTGAGCAGTACTTC
CASSQDLGPVEQYF
>-|TRBJ2-3|-|TRBV19
TGTGCCAGTAGAGAGTCCGACCTTGTGGCGTCTAGCACAGATACGCAGTATTTT
CASRESDLVASSTDTQYF
>-|TRBJ1-6|-|TRBV20-1
TGCAGTGCTAAGATTTGGGGCGGTGATAGTTCACCCCTCCACTTT
CSAKIWGGDSSPLHF
>TRBD1|TRBJ1-2|many|TRBV28
TGTGCCAGCAGTACCCGACAGGGGGCTTATGGCTACACCTTC
CASSTRQGAYGYTF
>TRBD1|TRBJ2-7|-|TRBV18
TGTGCCAGCTCACCCGGCAGGGGGTACGAGCAGTACTTC
CASSPGRGYEQYF
>-|TRBJ1-3|-|TRBV11-2
TGTGCCAGCAGCTTAGAACCAGGAAACACCATATATTTT
CASSLEPGNTIYF
>TRBD2|TRBJ2-3|medium-sized|TRBV28
TGTGCCAGCAGTTCCCAGGGGCTAGCGGGAGGTTTAGATACGCAGTATTTT
CASSSQGLAGGLDTQYF
>-|TRBJ2-3|few|TRBV12-3/TRBV12-4
TGTGCCAGCAGTACCCCAAGTGGGGTGGGGCAGTATTTT
CASSTPSGVGQYF
>-|TRBJ1-2|-|TRBV12-3/TRBV12-4
TGTGCCAGCAGTTTAGTTTCAAACTATGGCTACACCTTC
CASSLVSNYGYTF
>-|TRBJ1-5|few|TRBV6-1
TGTGCCAGCAGGGGGGGAGCGGATCAGCCCCAGCATTTT
CASRGGADQPQHF
>-|TRBJ2-3|-|TRBV10-1
TGCGCCAGCAGTGAAGGGGCAGATACGCAGTATTTT
CASSEGADTQYF
>-|TRBJ1-5|many|TRBV7-2
TGTGCCAGCAGCCCTGCTACCACGAATCAGCCCCAGCATTTT
CASSPATTNQPQHF
>-|TRBJ2-1|-|TRBV5-1
TGCGCCAGCAGCTTGGGGAACGTAATTGAGCAGTTCTTC
CASSLGNVIEQFF
>-|TRBJ1-2|-|TRBV29-1
TGCAGCGTTGGGGGGGCTAACTATGGCTACACCTTC
CSVGGANYGYTF
>TRBD1|TRBJ2-3|few|TRBV10-3
TGTGCCATCAGGGGGGGACAGGGGGGCACAGATACGCAGTATTTT
CAIRGGQGGTDTQYF
>-|TRBJ2-2|medium-sized|TRBV12-3/TRBV12-4
TGTGCCAGCAGGCCCCTTGCGGATTTCTCCGGGGAGCTGTTTTTT
CASRPLADFSGELFF